This TCR beta chain originates from a study of blood T cells in healthy people across ages. Each donor gave roughly 9.2 milliliters of peripheral blood. The second PCR ran roughly 6 to 11 cycles with a sample-barcoded 5' primer and J-beta primers. TCRdb fed the 5' RACE reads into MiXCR, producing one record per CDR3 protein. Of more than 500,000 distinct CDR3 sequences listed, approximately 27% are singletons. Germline V lookup: CDR1 SEHNR, CDR2 FQNEAQ (reference sequence). V was cut by 3 bases and J by 10 bases, with 13 bases left in between. This CDR3 spans 14 amino acids. The gene calls are TRBV7-9 and TRBJ1-6, with D possibly TRBD1 on 5 matching bases. The sequence was obtained from a woman aged 70-85 years in good health. The sample taken for sequencing was blood. CDR3 bases: TGTGCCAGCAGCTTTGCCGGGGCAGGGTCACCCCTCCACTTT. Translation: CASSFAGAGSPLHF.